The following is a TCR beta chain sequence with its context. Its antigen is unknown. Base qualities are missing; no much larger clone stands one base away. The entry originates in a study of relationships among human T cell subsets (dated by TCRdb to the early 2010s). About the full investigation: Sequencing was performed on eight distinct blood T cell populations: pan T, CD8 cytotoxic, regulatory, Th1, Th2, naive plus transitional, activated and memory cells.

Library preparation was by multiplex PCR. Instrument used: 454 GS FLX. Semiquantitative ARM-PCR was used to amplify the TCR alpha and beta CDR3 regions from mRNA. In ARM-PCR, tagged nested gene-specific primers were used first, and communal superprimers then performed exponential amplification. Before the first-round PCR products went through the second amplification round, exonuclease was used to remove the nested primers. The amplicons were sequenced on the 454 platform, which can rapidly sequence millions of DNA fragments without cloning bias. An effective read was defined as a read mappable to both V and J germline segments. Per the original workflow: IRmap was used to assign reads to germline V, D and J segments, and IRmap relies on pyromap, a Smith-Waterman modification adapted to 454 sequencing errors. D-beta assignments were filtered using cutoffs set at the 99th percentile of alignment scores from simulated random sequences. CDR3 was defined as the amino acids lying between the conserved V-segment Y[YFLI]C motif and the J-segment [FW]GXGT motif. A compound Poisson process model, previously applied to large-scale EST data, was used to estimate repertoire diversity. A procedure for detecting cross-contamination was used to argue that the shared CDR3s did not come from sample contamination. TCRdb handled the public reads itself, with Q25 trimming in fastp and clone calling in MiXCR, and kept productive beta chains. When rows share a CDR3 protein, they turn into one entry using the most common DNA and genes. TCRdb's processing, not the study's, gives the V and J calls here. The table for this sample lists fewer than 18,000 distinct CDR3 sequences; around 62% of them were counted only once. Under 40% of the sample rests with the top ten.

Paper-wide results and their limitations: The substantial sharing of CDR3s among Th1, Th2 and regulatory T cells was interpreted as suggesting that cell fate choices are stochastic. T cell counts went unrecorded for two pan T samples, which were processed alongside pan B cells. A CD4+CD8+ double-positive population could not be excluded by the bead-based sorting. More than 60% of CD8+ cytotoxic sequences came from clones with more than 100 reads, while the regulatory and Th2 subsets showed few clones of that size. Across the seven subsets, no statistically significant differences turned up in V, D and J usage, CDR3 length, or N-nucleotide additions.

T cell subsets were isolated with Miltenyi superparamagnetic beads coated with subset-specific monoclonal antibodies. Peripheral blood was used as the source from which all T cell populations were isolated. Whole blood was subjected to Ficoll separation to obtain mononuclear cells, from which monocytes were subsequently depleted using anti-CD14 microbeads. Isolated cell populations were immediately resuspended in RNAprotect reagent. The pan T sample consisted of CD3+ T cells in general. The CDR3 contains 15 residues, cysteine and phenylalanine counted. This entry keeps only the CDR3 DNA: 45 bases, framed from base 1. V is cut by 5 bases and J by 5 bases, and the space between the germline ends is 18 bases.

The V gene is TRBV12-3 or TRBV12-4 and the J gene is TRBJ1-1; TRBD1 could be the D gene, as 6 bases match. The clonotype originates from a man aged 40-55 years in good health. Specimen: total T cells sorted from blood. This sample's cell subset or site label indicates: CD3+ T cells in general. CDR3 region: CASSPSGRRGTEAFF. The DNA sequence follows: TGTGCCAGCAGTCCTTCAGGACGGAGGGGGACTGAAGCTTTCTTT.